These 21 T cell receptor beta chains share one sample of origin, sequenced in a study of blood T cells in healthy people across ages. Primed by a sample-barcoded 5' primer and a J-beta primer mix, a second PCR proceeded for 7 to 11 cycles. TCRdb redid the calling of the 5' RACE reads with MiXCR, one entry per CDR3 protein. The profile shows about 1.4 million distinct CDR3 sequences, approximately 59% of them singletons. Sequencing was carried out using blood. The receptor set was obtained from a man aged 18-30 years in good health.

The chain is built from TRBV20-1 and TRBJ2-1; D is ambiguous. Trimming removed 1 base from V and 7 bases from J, with 14 bases in between. Germline lookup yields CDR1 DFQATT and CDR2 SNEGSKA (reference sequence). This CDR3 region has 14 residues. This CDR3 is CSARAAVGLNEQFF. CDR3 DNA: TGCAGTGCTAGAGCTGCTGTGGGTTTGAATGAGCAGTTCTTC.

The chain joins TRBV20-1 to TRBJ2-5; 10 positions agree with TRBD1. Matching the DNA end better, TRBJ2-7 makes the J call doubtful. The CDR3 is 14 amino acids. The germline V gene has CDR1 DFQATT and CDR2 SNEGSKA (reference sequence). CDR3 in DNA: TGCAGTGCTAGAGGCGACAGGGGGCGCGGCGAGCAGTACTTC. Translation gives CSARGDRGRGEQYF.

This chain joins TRBV7-9 and TRBJ2-1; no definite D call. The CDR3 length is 15 residues. The V and J ends lost 5 bases and 4 bases respectively, with 15 bases between them. Per germline, CDR1 SEHNR and CDR2 FQNEAQ (reference sequence). CDR3 sequence: CASSTCLVLYNEQFF. The CDR3 DNA is TGTGCCAGCAGCACGTGCCTGGTACTTTACAATGAGCAGTTCTTC.

V gene TRBV4-3 combines with J gene TRBJ2-7, with TRBD2 matching over 9 bases. J gave up 0 bases and V 3 bases, and 6 bases lay outside the gene matches. This CDR3 spans 16 amino acids. Germline lookup yields CDR1 LGHNA and CDR2 YSLEER. The CDR3 here is CASSHTSGPSSYEQYF. The CDR3 DNA follows: TGCGCCAGCAGCCATACTAGCGGGCCGAGCTCCTACGAGCAGTACTTC.

The rearrangement joins TRBV13 to TRBJ2-1, with D perhaps TRBD1 (6 bases). The CDR3 is 13 amino acids. Germline V lookup: CDR1 PRHDT, CDR2 FYEKMQ (reference sequence). Trimming took off 5 bases at V and 9 bases at J, with 14 bases between the two ends. CDR3 sequence reads: CASSTTGMGEQFF. CDR3 nucleotide sequence: TGTGCCAGCAGCACAACAGGGATGGGTGAGCAGTTCTTC.

The chain is built from TRBV29-1 and TRBJ2-2; D uncertain. Trimming removed 3 bases at V and 1 base at J, with 3 bases between. The CDR3 spans 12 residues. Germline CDR1 and CDR2: SQVTM and ANQGSEA. Here the CDR3 reads CSVDQNTGELFF. The CDR3 coding sequence is TGCAGCGTTGACCAGAACACCGGGGAGCTGTTTTTT.

The V and J genes are TRBV10-3 and TRBJ1-1, with a weak D call TRBD1 (6 bases). V was shortened by 0 bases and J by 3 bases, with 17 bases between the two germline ends. This CDR3 is 17 amino acids long. Germline V gene lookup returns CDR1 ENHRY and CDR2 SYGVKD. In DNA, the CDR3 is TGTGCCATCAGTGAGTCTAGGGTGCGGGGGCTCGACACTGAAGCTTTCTTT. This translates into CAISESRVRGLDTEAFF.

This chain uses TRBV5-1 with TRBJ2-7; 13 bases match TRBD2. J was trimmed by 6 bases and V by 4 bases; bases with no gene match: 13. Germline CDR1 is SGHRS and CDR2 is YFSETQ. This CDR3 contains 17 residues. CDR3 bases: TGCGCCAGCAGCAAGGGGTTCGGACTAGCGGGAGAGGCCGAGCAGTACTTC. Protein: CASSKGFGLAGEAEQYF.

In its sample, this clonotype was seen once. The chain carries TRBV5-6 and TRBJ2-3, with TRBD2 as a possible D gene (6 bases). CDR1 is SGHDT, CDR2 YYEEEE, per germline. Trimming removed 4 bases at V and 1 base at J, with 19 bases between. There are 17 residues in the CDR3. The CDR3 DNA follows: TGTGCCAGCAGCCCGGCCCTAATTTGGGGGGGCACAGATACGCAGTATTTT. It specifies CASSPALIWGGTDTQYF.

This clonotype is a singleton in its sample. V usage is TRBV12-3 or TRBV12-4 and J usage is TRBJ2-7; the D is unclear. The CDR3 runs to 15 residues. V shed 2 bases and J shed 1 base, with 12 bases lying between them. The chain's CDR3 is CASSLIQASSYEQYF. CDR3 sequence (DNA): TGTGCCAGCAGTTTAATCCAGGCATCATCCTACGAGCAGTACTTC.

V is TRBV20-1 and J is TRBJ1-5; a weak D match, TRBD1 (5 bases). Trimming removed 5 bases from V and 3 bases from J, with 11 bases in between. CDR1 is DFQATT, CDR2 SNEGSKA, per germline (reference sequence). There are 13 residues in the CDR3. The CDR3 coding sequence is TGCAGTGCTCCCCCGGGGCTCAATCAGCCCCAGCATTTT. Amino acid sequence: CSAPPGLNQPQHF.

As regards this clonotype: The junction departs from the called germline gene at one end, perhaps through a read error. This chain connects TRBV7-6 to TRBJ2-1; unclear D gene. Germline assignment: CDR1 SGHVS and CDR2 FNYEAQ. The CDR3 sequence is 16 residues long. CDR3 region: CASSHLLGARANEQFF. The DNA of the CDR3 is TGCGCCAGCAGCCACCTTTTGGGTGCTAGGGCCAATGAGCAGTTCTTC.

This clonotype was seen only a few times. The chain joins TRBV14 to TRBJ2-7, with TRBD1 identical over 7 bases. Trimming took 4 bases from V and 2 from J; bases not matched to a gene: 14. The CDR3 is 17 amino acids. Germline V gene data show CDR1 as SGHDN and CDR2 as FVKESK. Here the CDR3 reads CASSRVLDRRSPYEQYF. The CDR3 DNA reads TGTGCCAGCAGCCGCGTATTGGACAGGCGCAGCCCCTACGAGCAGTACTTC.

The chain has TRBV29-1 and TRBJ1-1; unclear D gene. CDR3 length: 15 residues. V lost 4 bases to trimming and J lost 3 bases, with 18 bases between them. Germline values: CDR1 SQVTM, CDR2 ANQGSEA. CDR3 nucleotides: TGCAGCGTTGGTCCAACCCTAATTCAGGACACTGAAGCTTTCTTT. This translates into CSVGPTLIQDTEAFF.

Turning to this clonotype: Sequence at one end of the junction differs from germline and may be a read error. V and J are TRBV15 and TRBJ2-1; TRBD2 matches 9 bases. Germline-derived CDR1 and CDR2 are LNHNV and YYDKDF (reference sequence). CDR3 length: 17 residues. CDR3 residues: CATKKRGAIPGNNEQFF. CDR3 DNA sequence: TGTGCCACCAAAAAGCGGGGGGCGATCCCCGGCAACAACGAGCAGTTCTTC.

The chain recombines TRBV27 with TRBJ2-5; no firm D call. Trimming pared 3 bases from V and 1 base from J, leaving 15 bases between. CDR1 is MNHEY and CDR2 is SMNVEV in the germline V gene (reference sequence). The CDR3 is 16 amino acids. The CDR3 loop is CASSFSGWYSQETQYF. As DNA, the CDR3 is TGTGCCAGCAGTTTCAGTGGGTGGTACTCCCAAGAGACCCAGTACTTC.

The chain couples TRBV5-1 to TRBJ2-1; 11 bases match TRBD1. Germline V gene data show CDR1 as SGHRS and CDR2 as YFSETQ. J gave up 3 bases and V 4 bases, and 6 bases lay outside the gene matches. The CDR3 has 16 residues. CDR3 DNA sequence: TGCGCCAGCAGCCCGGGGGACAGGGGGATCTACAATGAGCAGTTCTTC. This translates into CASSPGDRGIYNEQFF.

The chain employs TRBV7-2 and TRBJ2-1; D remains unclear. Germline loops: CDR1 SGHTA, CDR2 FQGNSA. The CDR3 contains 15 residues. For the CDR3, the DNA is TGTGCAAAGACGTCGGGCCCCATCATCCATCGTGAGCAGTTCTTC. This sequence encodes CAKTSGPIIHREQFF.

The chain recombines TRBV28 with TRBJ2-7; 9 nucleotides line up with TRBD2. V was pared by 7 bases and J by 9 bases, with 7 bases of the junction left unmatched. CDR1 MDHEN and CDR2 SYDVKM come from the germline V gene. The length of the CDR3 is 12 residues. In nucleotides, the CDR3 is TGTGCCAGCACTAGCGGGAATTTCGGGCAGTACTTC. Translated: CASTSGNFGQYF.

This clonotype was picked up a small number of times. The V gene is TRBV7-2, the J gene TRBJ1-1; 7 bases are shared with TRBD1. J gave up 0 bases and V 1 base, and 5 bases lay outside the gene matches. Germline lookup yields CDR1 SGHTA and CDR2 FQGNSA. There are 16 residues in the CDR3. CDR3 amino acids: CASSLETGPMNTEAFF. CDR3 coding DNA: TGTGCCAGCAGCTTAGAGACAGGGCCTATGAACACTGAAGCTTTCTTT.

DNA for the CDR3: TGCGCCAGCAGCCCCGCGGGGGCTGAGCAGTTCTTC. This sequence encodes CASSPAGAEQFF. The chain joins TRBV5-1 to TRBJ2-1; tentative D call: TRBD2 (7 bases). The germline CDR1 and CDR2 sequences are SGHRS and YFSETQ. Trimming took 4 bases from V and 9 from J, leaving 11 bases between them. There are 12 residues in the CDR3.